A single sample is the source of the 17 T cell receptor beta chains below, sequenced in a study of blood T cell repertoires in COVID-19. Here immunoSEQ multiplex PCR was the method, and the copy in TCRdb shows in-frame clones only, minus some. Here the sample spans under 200,000 clones, 85% to 95% being singletons. Sequencing used peripheral blood. The origin of the receptors is a middle-aged man with acute or convalescent COVID-19.

J is TRBJ1-2 and V is TRBV19; D is undetermined. The V gene's germline CDR1 is LNHDA and CDR2 SQIVND (reference sequence). The CDR3 spans 14 residues. The ends were cut back, 3 bases at V and 0 bases at J, with 8 bases in the middle. The CDR3 region has the DNA TGTGCCAGTAGTATCCCGACAACTAACTATGGCTACACCTTC. Translation: CASSIPTTNYGYTF.

The V gene is TRBV27, the J gene TRBJ2-7; maybe TRBD2 (6 bases). Germline V CDR1 and CDR2: MNHEY, SMNVEV (reference sequence). V lost 2 bases, J lost 2 bases, and 10 bases lay in between. The CDR3 consists of 14 residues. CDR3 bases: TGTGCCAGCAGTTTAGGCGGCGGGACCTACGAGCAGTACTTC. This codes for CASSLGGGTYEQYF.

V is TRBV27 and J is TRBJ2-7; 7 bases line up with TRBD2. The CDR3 runs 15 residues. After removal of 4 bases from V and 4 bases from J, the junction contained 10 bases not matched to a gene. Germline V gene sequence: CDR1 MNHEY, CDR2 SMNVEV (reference sequence). Written as DNA, the CDR3 is TGTGCCAGCAGTTCTAGCGGAGAAACCCCTTACGAGCAGTACTTC. It translates to CASSSSGETPYEQYF.

The chain employs TRBV7-9 and TRBJ2-7; no definite D call. Trimming left V 2 bases short and J 2 bases short, with 16 bases between. Germline V CDR1 and CDR2: SEHNR, FQNEAQ (reference sequence). This CDR3 has 16 amino acids. The CDR3 DNA follows: TGTGCCAGCAGCTTATGGTCTGGCGGAACTACCTACGAGCAGTACTTC. It codes for CASSLWSGGTTYEQYF.

The chain is built from TRBV18 and TRBJ2-5; unclear D gene. CDR1 is KGHSH, CDR2 LQKENI, per germline. V gave up 0 bases and J gave up 0 bases, with 8 bases separating them. The CDR3 is 15 amino acids. The CDR3 reads CASSPPVRDQETQYF. The CDR3, as DNA: TGTGCCAGCTCACCACCGGTCCGGGACCAAGAGACCCAGTACTTC.

This clone was observed a single time. The chain has TRBV27 and TRBJ2-1, with TRBD1 matching 8 bases. Trimming took 6 bases from V and 2 from J; bases not matched to a gene: 6. This CDR3 region has 15 residues. The germline CDR1 and CDR2 sequences are MNHEY and SMNVEV (reference sequence). The CDR3 sequence is CASRLQGVAYNEQFF. CDR3 in DNA: TGTGCCAGCAGACTACAGGGGGTGGCCTACAATGAGCAGTTCTTC.

The chain uses TRBV7-9 and TRBJ1-1, with no clear D. The CDR3 contains 11 residues. Trimming stripped 5 bases from V and 2 bases from J, with 3 bases between. The germline V gene has CDR1 SEHNR and CDR2 FQNEAQ (reference sequence). CDR3 in amino acids: CASSINTEAFF. CDR3 sequence (DNA): TGTGCCAGCAGCATAAACACTGAAGCTTTCTTT.

The CDR3 bases are TGTGCCAGCAGCCTAGAGGACAGGGACGGCTCCTACAATGAGCAGTTCTTC. This gives the protein CASSLEDRDGSYNEQFF. The chain links TRBV4-2 to TRBJ2-1; 8 bases are a match to TRBD1. V lost 4 bases to trimming and J lost 0 bases; unmatched junction nucleotides: 8. This CDR3 is built from 17 residues. From germline, CDR1 is LGHNA and CDR2 YNFKEQ.

V and J are TRBV27 and TRBJ1-4; 7 nucleotides match TRBD1. The CDR3 extends over 15 amino acids. Trimming at V came to 2 bases and at J to 2 bases, leaving 2 bases not matched to a gene. Germline V gene lookup returns CDR1 MNHEY and CDR2 SMNVEV (reference sequence). CDR3 protein: CASSLGGGTNEKLFF. CDR3 nucleotide sequence: TGTGCCAGCAGTTTAGGAGGGGGCACTAATGAAAAACTGTTTTTT. The whole variable domain, filled in from reference TRBV27 and TRBJ1-4, reads EAQVTQNPRYLITVTGKKLTVTCSQNMNHEYMSWYRQDPGLGLRQIYYSMNVEVTDKGDVPEGYKVSRKEKRNFPLILESPSPNQTSLYFCASSLGGGTNEKLFFGSGTQLSVL.

The chain has TRBV18 and TRBJ2-1; 12 bases map to TRBD2. The CDR3 sequence is 16 residues long. Per the germline V gene, CDR1 is KGHSH and CDR2 is LQKENI. Trimming at V came to 4 bases and at J to 6 bases, leaving 7 bases not matched to a gene. The CDR3 DNA sequence: TGTGCCAGCTCACAACGGGGACTAGCGGGTGGCAATGAGCAGTTCTTC. Its protein is CASSQRGLAGGNEQFF.

The chain employs TRBV27 and TRBJ2-7, with TRBD1 as a possible D gene (6 bases). Germline lookup yields CDR1 MNHEY and CDR2 SMNVEV (reference sequence). V shed 2 bases and J shed 2 bases, with 16 bases lying between them. The CDR3 length is 16 residues. CDR3 bases: TGTGCCAGCAGTTTAATTACAGGGCCCCGCACCTACGAGCAGTACTTC. Amino acid sequence: CASSLITGPRTYEQYF.

The J gene is TRBJ1-1, the V gene TRBV6-2 or TRBV6-3; D is unclear. Germline CDR1 MNHEY, CDR2 SVGEGT. This CDR3 spans 13 amino acids. Trimming pared 4 bases from V and 5 bases from J, leaving 11 bases between. The DNA for the CDR3 is TGTGCCAGCAGTTCGGGAAGGCGAACTGAAGCTTTCTTT. Its protein is CASSSGRRTEAFF.

The V call is TRBV19, the J call TRBJ2-3; D perhaps matches TRBD1 (5 bases). Germline CDR1 is LNHDA and CDR2 is SQIVND (reference sequence). The length of the CDR3 is 12 residues. V was trimmed by 10 bases and J by 6 bases, leaving 14 bases between them. In nucleotides, the CDR3 is TGTGCCACCTCAGGGAATTCGGATACGCAGTATTTT. The encoded protein is CATSGNSDTQYF.

V and J are TRBV7-2 and TRBJ2-3; tentative D call: TRBD2 (6 bases). Trimming took 1 base from V and 5 from J, leaving 16 bases between them. The CDR3 is 16 amino acids. Germline V gene lookup returns CDR1 SGHTA and CDR2 FQGNSA. The CDR3 DNA reads as TGTGCCAGCAGCTTAGACCCCCCGGAGGGCGTAGATACGCAGTATTTT. It translates to CASSLDPPEGVDTQYF.

The chain has TRBV27 and TRBJ1-6, with 7 bases matching TRBD1. CDR1 and CDR2 (germline): MNHEY, SMNVEV (reference sequence). There are 20 residues in the CDR3. V lost 2 bases and J lost 8; bases outside the gene matches: 21. In DNA form, the CDR3 reads TGTGCCAGCAGTTTAGTGTTCGTGGGGTATGGTAACAGGGGTGATTCACCCCTCCACTTT. Encoded protein: CASSLVFVGYGNRGDSPLHF.

The chain combines TRBV6-7 with TRBJ2-7, with TRBD2 identical over 12 bases. TRBV6-7 is sorted into the ORF group, with uncertain function. This CDR3 has 17 residues. Germline trimming cut 0 bases from V and 4 bases from J; bases unmatched to any gene: 7. CDR3 coding DNA: TGTGCCAGCAGTTACTCGCTAGCGGGAGGGCCCGGGTACGAGCAGTACTTC. Its translation is CASSYSLAGGPGYEQYF.

The chain is built from TRBV7-9 and TRBJ1-4, with unresolved D. CDR1 is SEHNR, CDR2 FQNEAQ, per germline (reference sequence). The CDR3 is made up of 14 amino acids. The V end was cut by 5 bases, the J end by 8 bases, with 15 bases between. CDR3 DNA sequence: TGTGCCAGCAGCAACCGACCGGGAAGAGAAAAACTGTTTTTT. As protein: CASSNRPGREKLFF.